These T cell receptor beta chains were read from a single sample in a study of T cells in Graves' hyperthyroidism and ophthalmopathy. TCRdb ran MiXCR on the multiplex PCR reads and lists one entry per CDR3 protein. Of roughly 560,000 distinct CDR3 sequences in the sample, roughly 15% were seen once. The sequenced sample was blood. The receptors stem from a woman aged 40 to 50 with Graves' ophthalmopathy. The CDR3 runs from the conserved cysteine through the conserved F or W. The order of the fields is D gene, V gene, clone size, J gene, CDR3 protein, CDR3 DNA. D genes are given only for firm matches. Size values are once, few and many counts, or a class for expanded clones, and some rows have none.

d_gene: .; v_gene: TRBV6-1; abundance: many; j_gene: TRBJ2-5; CDR3aa: CASSEGASLWETQYF; CDR3nt: TGTGCCAGCAGTGAAGGGGCTAGCCTTTGGGAGACCCAGTACTTC
d_gene: TRBD2; v_gene: TRBV27; abundance: .; j_gene: TRBJ2-5; CDR3aa: CASSFRPSGQRFQETQYF; CDR3nt: TGTGCCAGCAGTTTTCGGCCTAGCGGCCAACGCTTCCAAGAGACCCAGTACTTC
d_gene: .; v_gene: TRBV27; abundance: .; j_gene: TRBJ1-2; CDR3aa: CASSSNAPIDKNYGYTF; CDR3nt: TGTGCCAGCAGTTCCAACGCCCCTATCGACAAAAACTATGGCTACACCTTC
d_gene: .; v_gene: TRBV6-2/TRBV6-3; abundance: many; j_gene: TRBJ1-1; CDR3aa: CASSPRETEAFF; CDR3nt: TGTGCCAGCAGTCCCAGGGAAACTGAAGCTTTCTTT
d_gene: .; v_gene: TRBV5-1; abundance: .; j_gene: TRBJ2-2; CDR3aa: CAGREGNTGELFF; CDR3nt: TGCGCCGGGAGAGAGGGGAACACCGGGGAGCTGTTTTTT
d_gene: TRBD1; v_gene: TRBV9; abundance: .; j_gene: TRBJ2-7; CDR3aa: CASSDAGGACHEQYF; CDR3nt: TGTGCCAGCAGCGATGCAGGGGGCGCCTGCCACGAGCAGTACTTC
d_gene: .; v_gene: TRBV28; abundance: many; j_gene: TRBJ2-7; CDR3aa: CASTTQGFSGYEQYF; CDR3nt: TGTGCCAGCACAACTCAGGGGTTTTCGGGCTACGAGCAGTACTTC
d_gene: .; v_gene: TRBV28; abundance: many; j_gene: TRBJ2-2; CDR3aa: CASSLNHRATGELFF; CDR3nt: TGTGCCAGCAGTTTAAACCACAGGGCCACCGGGGAGCTGTTTTTT
d_gene: TRBD1; v_gene: TRBV6-5; abundance: .; j_gene: TRBJ1-2; CDR3aa: CASSYFQGANYGYTF; CDR3nt: TGTGCCAGCAGTTATTTCCAGGGGGCTAACTATGGCTACACCTTC
d_gene: .; v_gene: TRBV19; abundance: .; j_gene: TRBJ2-7; CDR3aa: CASSARVNYEQYF; CDR3nt: TGTGCCAGTAGCGCCCGGGTCAACTACGAGCAGTACTTC
d_gene: .; v_gene: TRBV11-2; abundance: .; j_gene: TRBJ2-4; CDR3aa: CASSTGKNIQYF; CDR3nt: TGTGCCAGCAGTACGGGCAAAAACATTCAGTACTTC
d_gene: TRBD2; v_gene: TRBV12-3/TRBV12-4; abundance: many; j_gene: TRBJ2-7; CDR3aa: CASSLSPEAGGHLREQYF; CDR3nt: TGTGCCAGCAGTTTATCGCCGGAAGCGGGAGGACATCTCCGCGAGCAGTACTTC
d_gene: TRBD1; v_gene: TRBV28; abundance: many; j_gene: TRBJ1-1; CDR3aa: CASRPGRQGASQAFF; CDR3nt: TGTGCCAGCAGGCCCGGTCGGCAGGGGGCTTCGCAGGCTTTCTTT
d_gene: .; v_gene: TRBV7-8; abundance: few; j_gene: TRBJ1-3; CDR3aa: CASRSHSGNTIYF; CDR3nt: TGTGCCAGCAGGTCACACTCTGGAAACACCATATATTTT
d_gene: .; v_gene: TRBV7-3; abundance: many; j_gene: TRBJ2-5; CDR3aa: CASSFGTTLQETQYF; CDR3nt: TGTGCCAGCAGCTTCGGGACGACGCTGCAAGAGACCCAGTACTTC
d_gene: .; v_gene: TRBV28; abundance: many; j_gene: TRBJ1-5; CDR3aa: CASSSGTSWPQHF; CDR3nt: TGTGCCAGCAGTTCAGGGACCTCGTGGCCCCAGCATTTT